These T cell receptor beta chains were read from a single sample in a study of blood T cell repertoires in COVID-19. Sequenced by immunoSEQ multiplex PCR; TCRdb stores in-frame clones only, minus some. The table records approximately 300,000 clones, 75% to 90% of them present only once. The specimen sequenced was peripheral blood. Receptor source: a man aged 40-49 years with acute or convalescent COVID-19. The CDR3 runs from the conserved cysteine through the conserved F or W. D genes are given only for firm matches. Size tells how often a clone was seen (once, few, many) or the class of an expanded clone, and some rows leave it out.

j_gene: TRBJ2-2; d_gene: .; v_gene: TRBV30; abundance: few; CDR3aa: CAWTGTFTGELFF; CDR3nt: TGTGCCTGGACAGGGACTTTCACCGGGGAGCTGTTTTTT
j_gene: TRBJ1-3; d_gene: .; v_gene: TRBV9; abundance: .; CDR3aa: CASSPRGGSGNTIYF; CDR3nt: TGTGCCAGCAGCCCTCGGGGGGGGTCTGGAAACACCATATATTTT
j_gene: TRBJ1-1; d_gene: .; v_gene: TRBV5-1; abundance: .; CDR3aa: CASSFGMNTEAFF; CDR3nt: TGCGCCAGCAGCTTCGGGATGAACACTGAAGCTTTCTTT
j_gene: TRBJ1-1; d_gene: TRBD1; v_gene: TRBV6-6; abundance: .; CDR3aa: CASRRNRGWDEAFF; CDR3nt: TGTGCCAGCAGACGCAACAGGGGATGGGATGAAGCTTTCTTT
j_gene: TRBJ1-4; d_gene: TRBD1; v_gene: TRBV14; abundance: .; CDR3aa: CASSQNRGAEKLFF; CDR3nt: TGTGCCAGCAGCCAAAACAGGGGCGCGGAAAAACTGTTTTTT
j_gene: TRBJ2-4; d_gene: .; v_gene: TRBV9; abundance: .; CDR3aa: CASSARGIFGNIQYF; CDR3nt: TGTGCCAGCAGCGCCAGGGGCATATTCGGAAACATTCAGTACTTC
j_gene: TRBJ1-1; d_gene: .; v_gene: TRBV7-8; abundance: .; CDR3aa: CASNPQGPLNTEAFF; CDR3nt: TGTGCCAGCAATCCACAGGGTCCCCTGAACACTGAAGCTTTCTTT
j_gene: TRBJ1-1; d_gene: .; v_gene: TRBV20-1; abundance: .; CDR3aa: CSARGGEKAFF; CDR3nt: TGCAGTGCTAGGGGTGGGGAGAAAGCTTTCTTT
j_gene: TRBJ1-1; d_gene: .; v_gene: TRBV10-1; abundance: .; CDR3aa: CARPQGENTEAFF; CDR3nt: TGCGCCAGACCCCAAGGGGAAAACACTGAAGCTTTCTTT
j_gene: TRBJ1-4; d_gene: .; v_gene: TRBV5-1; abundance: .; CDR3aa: CASSLAGDSNEKLFF; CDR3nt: TGCGCCAGCAGCTTGGCGGGTGATAGTAATGAAAAACTGTTTTTT
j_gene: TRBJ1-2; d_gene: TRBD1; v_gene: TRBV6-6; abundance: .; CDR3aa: CASTGQGDYGYTF; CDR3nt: TGTGCCAGCACCGGACAGGGCGACTATGGCTACACCTTC
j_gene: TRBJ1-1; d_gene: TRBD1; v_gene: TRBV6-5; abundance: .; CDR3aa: CASAGTGGTEAFF; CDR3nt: TGTGCCAGCGCCGGGACAGGAGGCACTGAAGCTTTCTTT
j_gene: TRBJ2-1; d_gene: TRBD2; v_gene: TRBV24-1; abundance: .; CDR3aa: CATSDLSSGGGFYNEQFF; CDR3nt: TGTGCCACCAGTGATTTGTCTAGCGGGGGGGGATTCTACAATGAGCAGTTCTTC
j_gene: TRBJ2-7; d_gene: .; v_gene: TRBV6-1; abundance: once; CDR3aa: CASSDFRYEQYF; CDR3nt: TGTGCCAGCAGTGATTTCAGATACGAGCAGTACTTC
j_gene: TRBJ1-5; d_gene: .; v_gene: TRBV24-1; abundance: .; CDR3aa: CATSDSKNGEGQPQHF; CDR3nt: TGTGCCACCAGTGATTCCAAAAACGGCGAGGGTCAGCCCCAGCATTTT
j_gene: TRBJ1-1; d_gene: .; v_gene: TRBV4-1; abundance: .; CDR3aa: CASSQVTSGMNTEAFF; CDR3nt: TGCGCCAGCAGCCAAGTAACGTCAGGGATGAACACTGAAGCTTTCTTT
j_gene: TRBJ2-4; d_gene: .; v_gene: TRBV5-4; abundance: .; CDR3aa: CASSPGALNIQYF; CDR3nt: TGTGCCAGCAGCCCAGGGGCCCTAAACATTCAGTACTTC
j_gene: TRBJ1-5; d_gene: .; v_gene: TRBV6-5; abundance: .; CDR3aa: CASTTGLTHNQPQHF; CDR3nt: TGTGCCAGCACTACAGGGCTTACTCACAATCAGCCCCAGCATTTT
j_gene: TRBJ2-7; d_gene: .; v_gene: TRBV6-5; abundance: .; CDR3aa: CASSPGNSYEQYF; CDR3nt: TGTGCCAGCAGCCCAGGGAATTCCTACGAGCAGTACTTC
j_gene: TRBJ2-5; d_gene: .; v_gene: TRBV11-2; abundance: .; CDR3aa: CASSRGYQETQYF; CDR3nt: TGTGCCAGCAGCCGGGGTTACCAAGAGACCCAGTACTTC
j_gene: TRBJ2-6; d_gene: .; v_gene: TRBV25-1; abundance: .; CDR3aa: CASTPGGRGANVLTF; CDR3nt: TGTGCCAGCACCCCCGGGGGGCGTGGGGCCAACGTCCTGACTTTC
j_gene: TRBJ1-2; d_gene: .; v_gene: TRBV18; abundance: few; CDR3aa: CASSLGPSDIYGYTF; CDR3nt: TGTGCCAGCTCACTCGGCCCATCGGACATCTATGGCTACACCTTC
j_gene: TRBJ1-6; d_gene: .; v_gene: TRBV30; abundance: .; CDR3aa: CAGRASSYNSPLHF; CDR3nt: TGTGCCGGGCGGGCGAGCTCCTATAATTCACCCCTCCACTTT
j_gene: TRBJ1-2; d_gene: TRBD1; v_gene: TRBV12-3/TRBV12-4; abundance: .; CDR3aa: CASRRQGTDYTF; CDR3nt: TGTGCCAGCAGACGACAGGGGACTGACTACACCTTC
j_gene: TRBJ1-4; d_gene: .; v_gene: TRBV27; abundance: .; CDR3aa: CASSSLSKQREKLFF; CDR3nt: TGTGCCAGCAGTTCACTCTCCAAGCAACGGGAAAAACTGTTTTTT
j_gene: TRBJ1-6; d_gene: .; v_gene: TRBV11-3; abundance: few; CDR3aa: CASTPGRGNSPLHF; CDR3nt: TGTGCCAGCACCCCGGGCCGAGGGAATTCACCCCTCCACTTT
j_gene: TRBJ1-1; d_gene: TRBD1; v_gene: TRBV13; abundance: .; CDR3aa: CASSLGQGWDRDTEAFF; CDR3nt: TGTGCCAGCAGCCTCGGACAGGGCTGGGATAGGGACACTGAAGCTTTCTTT
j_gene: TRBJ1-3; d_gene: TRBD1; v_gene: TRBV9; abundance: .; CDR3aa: CASSVGLPGQSSGNTIYF; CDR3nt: TGTGCCAGCAGCGTCGGTTTGCCGGGACAGAGCTCTGGAAACACCATATATTTT
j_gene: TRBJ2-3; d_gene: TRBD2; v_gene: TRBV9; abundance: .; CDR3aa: CASSPTGGWGTQYF; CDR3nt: TGTGCCAGCAGTCCAACGGGAGGGTGGGGTACGCAGTATTTT
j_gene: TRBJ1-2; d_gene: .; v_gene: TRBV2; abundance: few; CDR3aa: CASSSGQYANYGYTF; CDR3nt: TGTGCCAGCAGCAGCGGACAGTACGCTAACTATGGCTACACCTTC
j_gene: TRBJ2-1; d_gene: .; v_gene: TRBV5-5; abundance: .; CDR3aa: CASSIDNNEQFF; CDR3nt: TGTGCCAGCAGCATCGACAATAATGAGCAGTTCTTC
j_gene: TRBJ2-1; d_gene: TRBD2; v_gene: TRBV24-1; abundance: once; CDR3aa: CATSDFSGVYNEQFF; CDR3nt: TGTGCCACCAGTGATTTTAGCGGGGTCTACAATGAGCAGTTCTTC
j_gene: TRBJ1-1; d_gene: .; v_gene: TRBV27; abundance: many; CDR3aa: CASSLYVITEAFF; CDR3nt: TGTGCCAGCAGTCTCTACGTGATCACTGAAGCTTTCTTT
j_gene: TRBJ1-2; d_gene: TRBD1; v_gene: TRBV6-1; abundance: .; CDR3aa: CASSLGQGPYGYTF; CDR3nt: TGTGCCAGCAGTTTAGGACAGGGCCCCTATGGCTACACCTTC
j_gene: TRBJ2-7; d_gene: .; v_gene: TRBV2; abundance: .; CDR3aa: CASSLGDSGRYEQYF; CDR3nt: TGTGCCAGCAGCCTCGGTGACAGTGGCAGGTACGAGCAGTACTTC
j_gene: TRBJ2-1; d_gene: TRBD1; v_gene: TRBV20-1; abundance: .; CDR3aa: CSALSTGQQFF; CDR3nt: TGCAGTGCCCTCTCGACAGGGCAGCAGTTCTTC
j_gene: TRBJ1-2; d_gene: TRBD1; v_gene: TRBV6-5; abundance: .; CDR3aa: CASSYRQGNYGYTF; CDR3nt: TGTGCCAGCAGTTACCGACAGGGAAACTATGGCTACACCTTC
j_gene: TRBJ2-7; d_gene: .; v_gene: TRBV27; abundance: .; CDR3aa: CASSLGPQAPYEQYF; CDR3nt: TGTGCCAGCAGTTTGGGCCCCCAGGCCCCCTACGAGCAGTACTTC
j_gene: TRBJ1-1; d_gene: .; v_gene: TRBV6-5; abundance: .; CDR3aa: CASSKQGRDTEAFF; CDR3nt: TGTGCCAGCAGTAAACAGGGAAGGGACACTGAAGCTTTCTTT
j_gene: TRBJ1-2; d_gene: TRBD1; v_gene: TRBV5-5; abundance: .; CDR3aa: CASSLGQGRGYTF; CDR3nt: TGTGCCAGCAGCCTGGGACAGGGCCGAGGCTACACCTTC
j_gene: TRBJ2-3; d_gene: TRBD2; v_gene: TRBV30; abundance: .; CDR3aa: CAWSALAGGTDTQYF; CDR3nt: TGTGCCTGGAGTGCTCTAGCGGGGGGCACAGATACGCAGTATTTT
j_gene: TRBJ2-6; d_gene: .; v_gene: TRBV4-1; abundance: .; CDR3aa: CASSPPRGSGANVLTF; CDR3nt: TGCGCCAGCAGCCCTCCTCGAGGGTCTGGGGCCAACGTCCTGACTTTC
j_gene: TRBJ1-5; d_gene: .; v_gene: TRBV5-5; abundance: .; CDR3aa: CASSQGTQLNQPQHF; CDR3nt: TGTGCCAGCAGCCAGGGAACCCAACTCAATCAGCCCCAGCATTTT
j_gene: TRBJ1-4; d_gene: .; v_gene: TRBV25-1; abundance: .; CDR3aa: CASSVQGLGEKLFF; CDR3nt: TGTGCCAGCAGTGTACAGGGTTTGGGTGAAAAACTGTTTTTT
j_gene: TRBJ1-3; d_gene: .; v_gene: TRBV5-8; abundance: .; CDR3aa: CASSGRPGRLGNTIYF; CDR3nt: TGTGCCAGCAGCGGGAGACCAGGGAGGTTAGGAAACACCATATATTTT
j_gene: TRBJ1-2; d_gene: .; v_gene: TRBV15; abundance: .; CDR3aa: CATSRDRVEGNYGYTF; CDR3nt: TGTGCCACCAGCAGAGACAGAGTGGAGGGCAACTATGGCTACACCTTC
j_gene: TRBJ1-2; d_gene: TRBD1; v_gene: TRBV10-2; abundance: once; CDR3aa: CASRDRGYYGYTF; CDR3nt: TGCGCCAGCCGGGACAGGGGTTACTATGGCTACACCTTC
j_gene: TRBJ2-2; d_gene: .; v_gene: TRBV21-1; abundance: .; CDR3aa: CASSPLVGLAGGNTGELFF; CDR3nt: TGTGCCAGCAGCCCCCTTGTGGGGCTAGCGGGGGGAAACACCGGGGAGCTGTTTTTT
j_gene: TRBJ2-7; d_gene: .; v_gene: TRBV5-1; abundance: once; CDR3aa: CASSLIGPAYEQYF; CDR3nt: TGCGCCAGCAGCTTGATTGGCCCAGCCTACGAGCAGTACTTC
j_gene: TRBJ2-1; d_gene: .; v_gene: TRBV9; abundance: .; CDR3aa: CASSFRGSAYNEQFF; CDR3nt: TGTGCCAGCAGCTTCAGGGGTTCAGCCTACAATGAGCAGTTCTTC
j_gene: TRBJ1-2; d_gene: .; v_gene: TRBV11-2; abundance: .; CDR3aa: CASSLDRSNYGYTF; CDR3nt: TGTGCCAGCAGCTTGGACAGATCCAACTATGGCTACACCTTC
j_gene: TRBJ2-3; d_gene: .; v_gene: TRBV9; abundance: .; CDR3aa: CASSLNPGITDTQYF; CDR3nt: TGTGCCAGCAGCCTTAATCCAGGAATCACAGATACGCAGTATTTT
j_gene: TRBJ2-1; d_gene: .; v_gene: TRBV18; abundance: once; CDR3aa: CASSPYRAREQFF; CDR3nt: TGTGCCAGCTCACCCTACAGGGCGCGAGAGCAGTTCTTC
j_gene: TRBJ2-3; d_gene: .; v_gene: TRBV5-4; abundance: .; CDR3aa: CASSSVAVTDTQYF; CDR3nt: TGTGCCAGCAGCTCAGTAGCGGTAACAGATACGCAGTATTTT